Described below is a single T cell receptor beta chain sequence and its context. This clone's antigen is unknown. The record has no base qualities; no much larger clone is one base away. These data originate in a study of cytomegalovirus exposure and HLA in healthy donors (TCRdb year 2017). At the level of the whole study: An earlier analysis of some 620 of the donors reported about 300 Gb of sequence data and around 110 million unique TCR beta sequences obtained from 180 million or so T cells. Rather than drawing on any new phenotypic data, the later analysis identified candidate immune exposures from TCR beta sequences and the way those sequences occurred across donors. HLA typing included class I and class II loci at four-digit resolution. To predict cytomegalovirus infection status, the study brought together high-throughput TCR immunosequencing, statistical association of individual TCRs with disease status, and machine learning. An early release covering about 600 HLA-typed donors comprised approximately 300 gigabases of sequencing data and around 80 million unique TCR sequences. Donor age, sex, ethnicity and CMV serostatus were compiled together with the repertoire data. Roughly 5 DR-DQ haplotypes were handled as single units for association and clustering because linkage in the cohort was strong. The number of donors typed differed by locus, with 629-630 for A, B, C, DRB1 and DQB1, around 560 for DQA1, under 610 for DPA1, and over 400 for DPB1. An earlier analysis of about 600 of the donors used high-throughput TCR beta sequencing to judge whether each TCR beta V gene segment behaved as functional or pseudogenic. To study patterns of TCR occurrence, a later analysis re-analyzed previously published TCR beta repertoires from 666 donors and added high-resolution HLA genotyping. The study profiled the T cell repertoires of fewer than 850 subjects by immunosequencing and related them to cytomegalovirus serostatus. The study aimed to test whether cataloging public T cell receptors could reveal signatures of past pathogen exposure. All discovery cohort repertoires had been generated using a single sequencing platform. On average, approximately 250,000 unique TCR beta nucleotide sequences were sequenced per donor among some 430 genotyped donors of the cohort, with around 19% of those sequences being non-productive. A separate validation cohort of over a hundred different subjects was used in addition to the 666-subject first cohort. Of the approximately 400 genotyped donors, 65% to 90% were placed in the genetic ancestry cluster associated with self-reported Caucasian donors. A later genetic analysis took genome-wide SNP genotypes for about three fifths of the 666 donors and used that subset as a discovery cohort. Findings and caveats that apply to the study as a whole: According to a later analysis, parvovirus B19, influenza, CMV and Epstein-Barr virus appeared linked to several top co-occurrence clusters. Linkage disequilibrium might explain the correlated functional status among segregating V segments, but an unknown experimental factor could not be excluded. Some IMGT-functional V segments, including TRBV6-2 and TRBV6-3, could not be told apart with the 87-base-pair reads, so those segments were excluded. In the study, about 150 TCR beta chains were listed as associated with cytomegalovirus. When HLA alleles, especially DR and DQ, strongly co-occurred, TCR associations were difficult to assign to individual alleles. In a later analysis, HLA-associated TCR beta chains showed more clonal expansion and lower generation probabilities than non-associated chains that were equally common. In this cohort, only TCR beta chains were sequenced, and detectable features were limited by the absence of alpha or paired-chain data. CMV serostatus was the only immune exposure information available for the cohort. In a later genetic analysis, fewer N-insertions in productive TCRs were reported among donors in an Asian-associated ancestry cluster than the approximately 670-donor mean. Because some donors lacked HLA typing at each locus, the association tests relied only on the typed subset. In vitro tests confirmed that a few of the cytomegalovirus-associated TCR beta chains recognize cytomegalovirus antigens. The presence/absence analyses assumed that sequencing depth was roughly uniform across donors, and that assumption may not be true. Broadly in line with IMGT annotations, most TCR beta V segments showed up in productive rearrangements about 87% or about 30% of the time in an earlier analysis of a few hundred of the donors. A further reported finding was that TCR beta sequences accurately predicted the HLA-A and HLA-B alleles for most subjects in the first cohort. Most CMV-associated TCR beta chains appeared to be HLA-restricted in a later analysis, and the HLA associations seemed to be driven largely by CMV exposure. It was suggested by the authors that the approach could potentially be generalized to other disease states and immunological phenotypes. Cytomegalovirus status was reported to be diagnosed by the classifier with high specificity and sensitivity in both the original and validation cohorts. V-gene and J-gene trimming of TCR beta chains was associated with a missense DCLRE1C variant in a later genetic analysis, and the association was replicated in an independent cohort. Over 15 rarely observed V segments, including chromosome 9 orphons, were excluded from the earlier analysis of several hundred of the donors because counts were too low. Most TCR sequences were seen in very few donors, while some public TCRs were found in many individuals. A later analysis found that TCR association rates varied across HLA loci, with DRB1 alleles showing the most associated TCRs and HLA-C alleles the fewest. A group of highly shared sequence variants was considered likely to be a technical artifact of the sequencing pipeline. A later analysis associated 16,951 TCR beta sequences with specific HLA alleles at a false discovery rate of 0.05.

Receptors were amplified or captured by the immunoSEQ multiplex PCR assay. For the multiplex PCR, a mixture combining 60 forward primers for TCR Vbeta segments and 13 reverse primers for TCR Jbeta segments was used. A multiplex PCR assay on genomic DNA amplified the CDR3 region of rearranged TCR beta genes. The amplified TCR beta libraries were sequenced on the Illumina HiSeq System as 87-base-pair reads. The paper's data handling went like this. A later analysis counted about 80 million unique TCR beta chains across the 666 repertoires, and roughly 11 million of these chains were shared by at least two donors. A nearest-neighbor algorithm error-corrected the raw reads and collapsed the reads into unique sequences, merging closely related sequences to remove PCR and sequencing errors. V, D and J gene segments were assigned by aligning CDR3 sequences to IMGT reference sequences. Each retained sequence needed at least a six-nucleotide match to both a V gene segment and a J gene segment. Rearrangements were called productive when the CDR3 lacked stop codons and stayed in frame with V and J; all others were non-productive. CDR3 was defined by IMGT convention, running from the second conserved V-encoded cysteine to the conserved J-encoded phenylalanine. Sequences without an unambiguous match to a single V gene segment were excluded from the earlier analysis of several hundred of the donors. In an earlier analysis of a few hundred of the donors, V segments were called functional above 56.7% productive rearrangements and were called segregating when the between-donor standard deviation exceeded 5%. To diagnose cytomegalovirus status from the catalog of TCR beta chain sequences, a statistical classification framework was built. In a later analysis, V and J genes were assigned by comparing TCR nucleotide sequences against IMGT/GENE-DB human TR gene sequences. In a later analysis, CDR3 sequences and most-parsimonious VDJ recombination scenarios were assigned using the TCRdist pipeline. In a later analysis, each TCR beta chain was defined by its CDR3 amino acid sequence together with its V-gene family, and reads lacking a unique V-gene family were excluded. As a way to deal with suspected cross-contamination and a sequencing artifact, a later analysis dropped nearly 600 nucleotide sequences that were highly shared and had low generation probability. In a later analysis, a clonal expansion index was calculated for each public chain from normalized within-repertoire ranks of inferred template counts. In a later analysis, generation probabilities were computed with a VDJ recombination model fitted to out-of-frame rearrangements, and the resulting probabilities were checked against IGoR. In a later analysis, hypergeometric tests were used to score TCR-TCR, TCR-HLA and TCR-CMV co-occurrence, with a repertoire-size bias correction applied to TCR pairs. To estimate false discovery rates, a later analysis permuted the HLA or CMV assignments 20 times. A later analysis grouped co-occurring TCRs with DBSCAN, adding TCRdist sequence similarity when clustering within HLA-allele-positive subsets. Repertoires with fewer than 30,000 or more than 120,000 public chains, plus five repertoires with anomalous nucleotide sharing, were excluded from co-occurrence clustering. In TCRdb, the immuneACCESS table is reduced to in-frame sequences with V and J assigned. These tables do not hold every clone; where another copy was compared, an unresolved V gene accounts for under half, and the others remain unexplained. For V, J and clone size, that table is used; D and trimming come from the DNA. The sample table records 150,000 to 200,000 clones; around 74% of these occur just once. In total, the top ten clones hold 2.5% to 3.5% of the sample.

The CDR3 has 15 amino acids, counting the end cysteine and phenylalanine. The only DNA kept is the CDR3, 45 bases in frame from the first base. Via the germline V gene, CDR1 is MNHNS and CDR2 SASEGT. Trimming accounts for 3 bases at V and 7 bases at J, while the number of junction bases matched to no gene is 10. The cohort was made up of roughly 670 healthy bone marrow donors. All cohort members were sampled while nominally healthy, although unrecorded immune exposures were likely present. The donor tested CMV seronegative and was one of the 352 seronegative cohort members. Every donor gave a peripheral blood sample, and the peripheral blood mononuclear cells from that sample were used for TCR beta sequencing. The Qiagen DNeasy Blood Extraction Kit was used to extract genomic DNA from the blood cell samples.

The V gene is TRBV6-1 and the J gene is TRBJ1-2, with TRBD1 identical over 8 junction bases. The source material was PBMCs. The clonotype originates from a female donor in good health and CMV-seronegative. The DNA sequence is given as TGTGCCAGCAGTGACCGACAGCGAACAGGGGGTGGCTACACCTTC. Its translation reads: CASSDRQRTGGGYTF.